One sample yielded the 9 T cell receptor beta chains listed below, sequenced in a study of regulatory T cells in long-lasting Graves disease. Researchers made TCR beta libraries by using iRepertoire HTBI primers and running Arm-PCR on CDR3 regions. TCRdb reprocessed the multiplex PCR reads via MiXCR and lists one record per CDR3 protein. The sample shows 400,000 to 550,000 distinct CDR3 sequences, about a sixth of them seen only once. Time point given: newly diagnosed GD, antithyroid drugs for less than 3 months. PBMC-extracted RNA yielded the TCR library. These data are also associated with another study on T cells in Graves' hyperthyroidism and ophthalmopathy.

The sequences come from peripheral blood mononuclear cells (PBMCs), collected at new diagnosis, from a patient treated with antithyroid drugs. These receptors originate from a woman under 30 with Graves disease.

The chain employs TRBV10-3 and TRBJ1-2, with D unresolved. This CDR3 is 12 amino acids long. V lost 5 bases, J lost 1 base, and 5 bases lay in between. Germline V lookup: CDR1 ENHRY, CDR2 SYGVKD. CDR3 loop: CAISLDNYGYTF. For the CDR3, the DNA is TGTGCCATCAGTCTCGATAACTATGGCTACACCTTC.

This clonotype has a count of ten or more. The chain uses TRBV20-1 and TRBJ1-5, with D uncertain. This CDR3 is 13 amino acids long. Germline V lookup: CDR1 DFQATT, CDR2 SNEGSKA (reference sequence). V was trimmed by 0 bases and J by 4 bases, leaving 7 bases between them. The CDR3 sequence: CSARDLKNQPQHF. The CDR3 DNA sequence: TGCAGTGCTAGAGATCTAAAGAATCAGCCCCAGCATTTT.

This clonotype appeared many times. This chain joins TRBV20-1 and TRBJ1-1; TRBD1 matches at 7 bases. Germline V gene data show CDR1 as DFQATT and CDR2 as SNEGSKA (reference sequence). CDR3 size: 13 residues. CDR3 nucleotide sequence: TGCAGCATTAGTGAGGGGGCTGACACTGAAGCTTTCTTT. Its protein is CSISEGADTEAFF.

The chain recombines TRBV28 with TRBJ1-2, with a possible D match to TRBD1 (5 bases). Germline V gene lookup returns CDR1 MDHEN and CDR2 SYDVKM. V was shortened by 3 bases and J by 6 bases, with 14 bases between the two germline ends. This CDR3 spans 14 amino acids. As DNA, the CDR3 is TGTGCCAGCAGTTTGGAGGTGCGGGGCCATGGCTACACCTTC. Translation gives CASSLEVRGHGYTF.

The chain employs TRBV7-2 and TRBJ1-1; 7 bases are a match to TRBD1. The CDR3 contains 13 residues. V dropped 5 bases and J dropped 4; count of bases not matched to a gene: 4. The germline V gene encodes CDR1 SGHTA and CDR2 FQGNSA. The DNA for the CDR3 is TGTGCCAGCAGCCTACAGGGGACCACTGAAGCTTTCTTT. Amino acids: CASSLQGTTEAFF.

This clonotype was counted many times. The J gene is TRBJ2-1, the V gene TRBV7-3; 7 bases fit TRBD2. The junction had 4 bases not matched to a gene; V was cut back by 1 base and J by 1 base. This CDR3 region has 16 residues. Looked up from germline, CDR1 is SGHTA and CDR2 is FQGTGA. In nucleotides, the CDR3 is TGTGCCAGCAGCTTAAGCGGGAGTGTTTCCTACAATGAGCAGTTCTTC. Protein sequence: CASSLSGSVSYNEQFF.

This rearrangement joins TRBV20-1 to TRBJ1-2; tentatively, D is TRBD1 (5 bases). Looked up from germline, CDR1 is DFQATT and CDR2 is SNEGSKA (reference sequence). CDR3 size: 14 residues. The V gene lost 2 bases and the J gene lost 0 bases, with 10 bases spanning the gap. The CDR3 protein is CSARRQKTNYGYTF. In DNA form, the CDR3 reads TGCAGTGCTAGAAGACAGAAAACTAACTATGGCTACACCTTC.

The chain is built from TRBV7-9 and TRBJ2-1; 7 bases are a match to TRBD2. CDR3 length equals 16 residues. The V gene's germline CDR1 is SEHNR and CDR2 FQNEAQ (reference sequence). J gave up 7 bases and V 7 bases, and 16 bases lay outside the gene matches. This CDR3 reads CASTLPPSGEVNEQFF. Written as DNA, the CDR3 is TGTGCCAGCACCCTCCCCCCTAGCGGAGAGGTTAATGAGCAGTTCTTC.

This clonotype was recorded at least ten times. V usage is TRBV27 and J usage is TRBJ2-7; perhaps TRBD1 as D (6 bases). Germline values: CDR1 MNHEY, CDR2 SMNVEV (reference sequence). With 6 bases removed from V and 5 bases from J, the gap between germline ends came to 14 bases. This CDR3 has 13 amino acids. The CDR3 protein is CASSHRVANEQYF. As DNA, the CDR3 is TGTGCCAGCAGCCACAGGGTGGCAAACGAGCAGTACTTC.